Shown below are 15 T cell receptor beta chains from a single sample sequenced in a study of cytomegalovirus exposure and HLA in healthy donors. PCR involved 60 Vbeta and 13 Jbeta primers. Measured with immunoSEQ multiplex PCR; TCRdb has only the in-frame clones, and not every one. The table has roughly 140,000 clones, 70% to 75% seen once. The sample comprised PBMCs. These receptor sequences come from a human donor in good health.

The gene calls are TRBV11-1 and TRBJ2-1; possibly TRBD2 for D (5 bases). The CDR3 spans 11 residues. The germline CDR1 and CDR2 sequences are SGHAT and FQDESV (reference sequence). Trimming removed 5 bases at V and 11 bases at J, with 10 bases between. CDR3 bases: TGTGCCAGCAGCCTTGGACTTAAGCAGTTCTTC. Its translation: CASSLGLKQFF.

As DNA, the CDR3 is TGTGCCAGCTCTCCGGGGGACAGAGGGATGAACACTGAAGCTTTCTTT. Amino acid sequence: CASSPGDRGMNTEAFF. The rearrangement links TRBV18 to TRBJ1-1, with 7 bases that match TRBD1. Germline V gives CDR1 KGHSH, CDR2 LQKENI. V shed 6 bases, J shed 0 bases, and the junction held 10 bases outside the gene matches. The CDR3 spans 16 residues. Full variable domain (remainder filled in from reference TRBV18 and TRBJ1-1): NAGVMQNPRHLVRRRGQEARLRCSPMKGHSHVYWYRQLPEEGLKFMVYLQKENIIDESGMPKERFSAEFPKEGPSILRIQQVVRGDSAAYFCASSPGDRGMNTEAFFGQGTRLTVV.

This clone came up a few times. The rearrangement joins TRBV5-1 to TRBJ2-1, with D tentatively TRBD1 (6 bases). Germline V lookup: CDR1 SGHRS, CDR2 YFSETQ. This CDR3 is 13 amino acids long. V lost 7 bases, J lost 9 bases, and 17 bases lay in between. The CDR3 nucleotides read TGCGCCAGCTCCGGACAGCCCAACGTTGAGCAGTTCTTC. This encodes CASSGQPNVEQFF.

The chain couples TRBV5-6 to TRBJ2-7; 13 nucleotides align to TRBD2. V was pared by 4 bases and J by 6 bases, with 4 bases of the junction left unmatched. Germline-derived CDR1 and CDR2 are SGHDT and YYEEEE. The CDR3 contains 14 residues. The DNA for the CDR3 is TGTGCCAGCAGCCGGGGACTAGCGGGGTGCGAGCAGTACTTC. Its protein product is CASSRGLAGCEQYF.

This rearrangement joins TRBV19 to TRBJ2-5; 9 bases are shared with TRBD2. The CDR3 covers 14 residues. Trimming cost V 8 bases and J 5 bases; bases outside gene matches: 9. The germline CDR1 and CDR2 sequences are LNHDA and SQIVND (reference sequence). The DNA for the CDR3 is TGTGCCAGTGGTAGGGCGGGAGGGTGGGAGACCCAGTACTTC. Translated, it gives CASGRAGGWETQYF.

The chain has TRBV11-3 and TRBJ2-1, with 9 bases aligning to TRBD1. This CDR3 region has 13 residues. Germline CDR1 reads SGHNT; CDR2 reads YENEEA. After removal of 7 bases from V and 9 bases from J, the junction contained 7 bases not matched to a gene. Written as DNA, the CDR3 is TGTGCCAGCACCGGGACAGGGACCGGTGAGCAGTTCTTC. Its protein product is CASTGTGTGEQFF.

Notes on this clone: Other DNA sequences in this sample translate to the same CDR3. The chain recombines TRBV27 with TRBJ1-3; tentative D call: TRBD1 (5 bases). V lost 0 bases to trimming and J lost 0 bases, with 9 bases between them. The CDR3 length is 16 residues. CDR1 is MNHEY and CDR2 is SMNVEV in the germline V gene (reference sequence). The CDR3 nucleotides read TGTGCCAGCAGTTTATCGGCAGGGTACTCTGGAAACACCATATATTTT. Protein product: CASSLSAGYSGNTIYF.

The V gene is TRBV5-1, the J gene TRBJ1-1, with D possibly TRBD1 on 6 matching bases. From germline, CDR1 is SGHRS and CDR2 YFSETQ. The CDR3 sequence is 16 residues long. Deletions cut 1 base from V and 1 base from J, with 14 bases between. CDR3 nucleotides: TGCGCCAGCAGCTTGTCAGGAGGCAGGGGGAACACTGAAGCTTTCTTT. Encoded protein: CASSLSGGRGNTEAFF.

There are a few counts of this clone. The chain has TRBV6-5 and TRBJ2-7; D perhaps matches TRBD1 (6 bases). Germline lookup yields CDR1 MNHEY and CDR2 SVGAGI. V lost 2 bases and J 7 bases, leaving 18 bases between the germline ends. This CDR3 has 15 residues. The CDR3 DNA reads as TGTGCCAGCAGTTACACTGACCCGGGACAAGGAGAGCAGTACTTC. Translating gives CASSYTDPGQGEQYF.

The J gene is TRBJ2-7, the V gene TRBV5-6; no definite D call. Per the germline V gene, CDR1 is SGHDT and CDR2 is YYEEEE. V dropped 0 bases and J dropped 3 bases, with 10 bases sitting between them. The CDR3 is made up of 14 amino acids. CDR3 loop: CASSLGGNLYEQYF. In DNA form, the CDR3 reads TGTGCCAGCAGCTTGGGCGGAAACCTCTACGAGCAGTACTTC.

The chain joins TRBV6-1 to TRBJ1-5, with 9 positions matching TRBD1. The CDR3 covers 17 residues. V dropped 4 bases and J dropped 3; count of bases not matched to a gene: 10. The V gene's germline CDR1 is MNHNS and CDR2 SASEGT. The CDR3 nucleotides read TGTGCCAGCAGTGGGATAGGGGACAGGGTTTTCAATCAGCCCCAGCATTTT. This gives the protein CASSGIGDRVFNQPQHF.

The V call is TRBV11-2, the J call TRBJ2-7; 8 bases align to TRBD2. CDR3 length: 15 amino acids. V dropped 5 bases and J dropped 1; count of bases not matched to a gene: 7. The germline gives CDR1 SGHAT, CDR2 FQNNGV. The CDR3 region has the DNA TGTGCCAGCAGCCCGGGACTAGTGGAATCCTACGAGCAGTACTTC. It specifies CASSPGLVESYEQYF.

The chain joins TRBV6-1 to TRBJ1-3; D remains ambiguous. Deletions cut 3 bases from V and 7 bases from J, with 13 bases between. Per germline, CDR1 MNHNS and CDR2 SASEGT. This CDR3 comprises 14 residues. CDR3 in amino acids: CASSDLAGGNTIYF. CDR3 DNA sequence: TGTGCCAGCAGTGATTTGGCGGGAGGGAACACCATATATTTT.

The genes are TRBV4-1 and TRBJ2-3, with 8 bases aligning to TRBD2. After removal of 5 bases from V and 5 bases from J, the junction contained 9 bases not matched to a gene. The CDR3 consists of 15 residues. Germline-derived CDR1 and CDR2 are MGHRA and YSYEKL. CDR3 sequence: CASSVFGGEIDTQYF. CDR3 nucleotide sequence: TGCGCCAGCAGCGTCTTCGGGGGGGAAATAGATACGCAGTATTTT.

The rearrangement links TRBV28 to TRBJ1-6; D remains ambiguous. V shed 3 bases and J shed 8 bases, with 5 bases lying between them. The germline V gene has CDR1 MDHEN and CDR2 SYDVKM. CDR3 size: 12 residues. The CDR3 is CASSLYDSPLHF. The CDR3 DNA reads TGTGCCAGCAGTTTGTATGATTCACCCCTCCACTTT.